This T cell receptor (beta chain) was found in a study of blood T cell dynamics during melanoma immunotherapy. The time point was: pre-treatment baseline. Apart from a couple of fast progressors, RECIST 1.1 response was judged 12 weeks post-infusion. Profiled with immunoSEQ multiplex PCR; TCRdb holds only in-frame clones, not every one. The sample lists 15,000 to 20,000 clones; approximately 90% were seen once. Sample: blood, taken from a patient treated with checkpoint blockade. The origin of this receptor is a human donor with melanoma.

The CDR3 nucleotides are TGTGCCTGGACAGGGGCCGGGACAGGGAATTCACCCCTCCACTTT. It translates to CAWTGAGTGNSPLHF. This sequence joins TRBV30 and TRBJ1-6, with 9 bases identical to TRBD1. Germline values: CDR1 GTSNPN, CDR2 SVGIG (reference sequence). This CDR3 has 15 residues. The J segment lost 7 bases and the V segment lost 4 bases, leaving 8 bases of the junction unmatched.